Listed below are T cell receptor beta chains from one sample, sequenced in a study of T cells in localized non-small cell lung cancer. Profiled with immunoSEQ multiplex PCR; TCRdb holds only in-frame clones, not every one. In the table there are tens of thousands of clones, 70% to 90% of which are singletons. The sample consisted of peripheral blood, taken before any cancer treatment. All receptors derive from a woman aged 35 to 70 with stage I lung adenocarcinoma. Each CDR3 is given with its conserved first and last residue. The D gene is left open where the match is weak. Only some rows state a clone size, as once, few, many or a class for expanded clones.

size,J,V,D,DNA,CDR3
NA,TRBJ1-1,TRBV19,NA,TGTGCCAGTGCTAGGAGGGTCCTATTGTTCATGAACACTGAAGCTTTCTTT,CASARRVLLFMNTEAFF
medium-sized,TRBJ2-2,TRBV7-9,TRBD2,TGTGCCAGCAGACCCCTGACGGGGGGATCCGGGGAGCTGTTTTTT,CASRPLTGGSGELFF
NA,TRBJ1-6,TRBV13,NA,TGTGCCAGCAGCTCCGGGACACCCAATTCACCCCTCCACTTT,CASSSGTPNSPLHF
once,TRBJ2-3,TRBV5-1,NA,TGCGCCAGCAGGATTGTCGCAGATACGCAGTATTTT,CASRIVADTQYF
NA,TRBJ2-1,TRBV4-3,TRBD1,TGCGCCAGCAGCCCGACAGGGGGGGACAATGAGCAGTTCTTC,CASSPTGGDNEQFF
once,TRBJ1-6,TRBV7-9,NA,TGTGCCAGCAGCCCGACACCCCCAGAGGGTTCACCCCTCCACTTT,CASSPTPPEGSPLHF
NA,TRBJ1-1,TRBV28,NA,TGTGCCAGCAGCGTGACAGTCCGTGAAGCTTTCTTT,CASSVTVREAFF
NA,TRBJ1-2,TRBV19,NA,TGTGCCAGCAAACCCCGGGGGGGGAGCGACTATGGCTACACCTTC,CASKPRGGSDYGYTF
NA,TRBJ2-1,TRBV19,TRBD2,TGTGCCAGTAGTCGGGGACTAGCGGATTACAATGAGCAGTTCTTC,CASSRGLADYNEQFF
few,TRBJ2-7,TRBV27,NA,TGTGCCAGCAGCCCCCAACTTTCGGATCCTAACTACGAGCAGTACTTC,CASSPQLSDPNYEQYF
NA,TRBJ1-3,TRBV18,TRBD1,TGTGCCAGCTCACCAACGACAGGGGATGCGGGAAACACCATATATTTT,CASSPTTGDAGNTIYF